What follows describes a single T cell receptor beta chain. Its target is unknown. TCRdb reanalysed the reads using MiXCR and keeps one entry per CDR3 protein. The data show some 25,000 distinct CDR3 sequences, 55% to 75% seen once. T-allo10 cells from the graft donor were described as anergic, host-alloantigen-specific, and alloantigen-specific suppressors. These data originate in a study of type 1 regulatory T cells. Study background: T-allo10 is a Tr1-enriched, alloantigen-specific CD4 T cell product made in vitro.

V gave up 6 bases and J gave up 0 bases; unmatched junction bases: 9. This CDR3 contains 17 residues. CDR1 is MNHEY, CDR2 SVGAGI, per germline. Material: cultured T cells, either the whole culture or a sorted T cell fraction (not recorded which). The subset here: Tr1-enriched cell product generated in vitro against host alloantigens. This chain uses TRBV6-5 with TRBJ1-5; 9 bases agree with TRBD1. This receptor was obtained from a human donor in good health. The CDR3 here is CASRPMTGGYSNQPQHF. The CDR3 DNA follows: TGTGCCAGCAGACCCATGACAGGGGGGTATAGCAATCAGCCCCAGCATTTT.